Listed here are 27 T cell receptor beta chains from one sample, sequenced in a study of CD8 T cells in Susac syndrome. cDNA came from roughly 0.5 to 1 ug RNA primed by random hexamers. Each CDR3 protein gets one entry after TCRdb re-called the immunoSEQ multiplex PCR reads with MiXCR. This sample has approximately 120,000 distinct CDR3 sequences, with about nine tenths found just once. The sample was CD4+ T cells from PBMCs. All receptors derive from a human donor in good health.

The chain employs TRBV6-2 or TRBV6-3 and TRBJ2-7; 9 positions match TRBD2. The V gene end was trimmed by 6 bases and the J gene end by 2 bases; junction bases not matched to a gene: 8. Germline V gives CDR1 MNHEY, CDR2 SVGEGT. The CDR3 consists of 15 residues. In DNA, the CDR3 is TGTGCCAGCAGCCCGGAGGCTAGCGGGACCTACGAGCAGTACTTC. It encodes CASSPEASGTYEQYF.

This sequence joins TRBV23-1 and TRBJ1-6; no reliable D call. TRBV23-1 is an open reading frame, and its role is uncertain. CDR3 length: 15 amino acids. V lost 2 bases and J 6 bases, leaving 11 bases between the germline ends. CDR3 nucleotide sequence: TGCGCCAGCAGTCAAACCTGGGGTTTTAATTCACCCCTCCACTTT. Translating gives CASSQTWGFNSPLHF.

V and J are TRBV29-1 and TRBJ2-7; 9 bases are shared with TRBD2. V lost 3 bases, J lost 2 bases, and 2 bases stayed unmatched. Germline CDR1 is SQVTM and CDR2 is ANQGSEA. CDR3 length equals 13 residues. The CDR3 spells CSVEVAGAYEQYF. As DNA, the CDR3 is TGCAGCGTTGAGGTAGCGGGAGCCTACGAGCAGTACTTC.

The V and J genes are TRBV7-8 and TRBJ2-1; D remains unclear. CDR1 is SGHVS, CDR2 FQNEAQ, per germline. The V and J ends lost 1 base and 9 bases respectively, with 16 bases between them. The CDR3 has 15 amino acids. In nucleotides, the CDR3 is TGTGCCAGCAGCTTAGTCGGTCGGAACGTGGGTGAGCAGTTCTTC. Translated: CASSLVGRNVGEQFF.

V and J are TRBV7-3 and TRBJ2-7, with 8 bases aligning to TRBD1. Germline V lookup: CDR1 SGHTA, CDR2 FQGTGA. The CDR3 consists of 15 residues. Germline trimming cut 5 bases from V and 4 bases from J; bases unmatched to any gene: 10. Here the CDR3 DNA reads TGTGCCAGCAGCGGGGGAACAGGGGGTTCATACGAGCAGTACTTC. It translates to CASSGGTGGSYEQYF.

V is TRBV4-3 and J is TRBJ1-1; D not resolved. Deletions cut 1 base from V and 11 bases from J, with 14 bases between. From germline, CDR1 is LGHNA and CDR2 YSLEER. The CDR3 covers 13 residues. In DNA, the CDR3 is TGCGCCAGCAGCCAAGTCGCCGATCGGGCCGCTTTCTTT. Protein sequence: CASSQVADRAAFF.

The V gene is TRBV2, the J gene TRBJ2-3; D may be TRBD2 (5 bases). V dropped 8 bases and J dropped 2 bases, with 11 bases sitting between them. The length of the CDR3 is 13 residues. Germline assignment: CDR1 SNHLY and CDR2 FYNNEI. CDR3 nucleotides: TGTGCCAGCCTAGACTATTACACAGATACGCAGTATTTT. Translation gives CASLDYYTDTQYF.

The chain combines TRBV5-1 with TRBJ2-2; 8 bases are a match to TRBD2. The V segment lost 1 base and the J segment 0 bases; nucleotides outside the gene matches: 5. The CDR3 length is 17 residues. CDR1 is SGHRS and CDR2 is YFSETQ in the germline V gene. The CDR3 spells CASSLSLAGTNTGELFF. Here the CDR3 DNA reads TGCGCCAGCAGCTTGTCGCTAGCGGGTACGAACACCGGGGAGCTGTTTTTT.

A few counts support this clonotype. The chain combines TRBV7-9 with TRBJ2-5; D remains unclear. V lost 1 base, J lost 7 bases, and 4 bases lay in between. Germline V lookup: CDR1 SEHNR, CDR2 FQNEAQ (reference sequence). The CDR3 has 11 residues. CDR3 nucleotide sequence: TGTGCCAGCAGCTTAGGGGGGACCCAGTACTTC. The encoded protein is CASSLGGTQYF.

This clonotype has a handful of counts. V and J are TRBV9 and TRBJ1-5, with no clear D. The V end lost 3 bases, the J end lost 7 bases, and 11 bases lay between the germline ends. CDR1 is SGDLS and CDR2 is YYNGEE in the germline V gene. This CDR3 has 13 amino acids. For the CDR3, the DNA is TGTGCCAGCAGCGCCCGGACGGGGCAGCCCCAGCATTTT. Its protein is CASSARTGQPQHF.

The V gene is TRBV2, the J gene TRBJ1-5; 10 bases agree with TRBD1. The V and J ends lost 6 bases and 2 bases, in that order; junction bases with no gene match: 1. The CDR3 has 14 amino acids. Germline loops: CDR1 SNHLY, CDR2 FYNNEI. The CDR3 nucleotides are TGTGCCAGCAGGACAGGGGGCCGCAATCAGCCCCAGCATTTT. Encoded protein: CASRTGGRNQPQHF.

CDR3 bases: TGTGCCAGCAGCTCGGGACTAGCGATCTACAATGAGCAGTTCTTC. This translates into CASSSGLAIYNEQFF. The chain couples TRBV7-9 to TRBJ2-1, with 10 nucleotides matching TRBD2. CDR1 and CDR2 (germline): SEHNR, FQNEAQ (reference sequence). The CDR3 sequence is 15 residues long. Losses at the gene ends were 4 bases for V and 3 bases for J; bases not matched to a gene: 3.

The chain couples TRBV29-1 to TRBJ1-2, with D possibly matching TRBD1 (5 bases). Trimming left V 3 bases short and J 7 bases short, with 18 bases between. CDR3 size: 14 residues. Germline CDR1 and CDR2: SQVTM and ANQGSEA. The CDR3 DNA follows: TGCAGCGTTGATTCAACCGGGACCCGGGGTGGCTACACCTTC. Its protein is CSVDSTGTRGGYTF.

V usage is TRBV6-2 or TRBV6-3 and J usage is TRBJ1-4; no firm D call. CDR3 size: 15 residues. Looked up from germline, CDR1 is MNHEY and CDR2 is SVGEGT. V shed 5 bases and J shed 3 bases, with 13 bases lying between them. The CDR3 protein is CASSPRFVANEKLFF. For the CDR3, the DNA is TGTGCCAGCAGTCCGCGGTTTGTGGCTAATGAAAAACTGTTTTTT.

This clonotype was detected only once. The CDR3 reads CASSYSIDGVLPEAFF. The DNA for the CDR3 is TGTGCCAGCAGTTACTCGATCGACGGGGTCCTGCCTGAAGCTTTCTTT. The rearrangement links TRBV6-5 to TRBJ1-1; no definite D call. The CDR3 totals 16 residues. The V end was cut by 0 bases, the J end by 6 bases, with 17 bases between. CDR1 and CDR2 (germline): MNHEY, SVGAGI.

V and J are TRBV27 and TRBJ2-7, with TRBD2 matching 14 bases. The germline V gene encodes CDR1 MNHEY and CDR2 SMNVEV (reference sequence). The CDR3 extends over 17 amino acids. V lost 3 bases and J lost 5; bases outside the gene matches: 9. CDR3 coding DNA: TGTGCCAGCAGTTTGGGACTAGCGGGAGCGAGTATCCACGAGCAGTACTTC. Translated: CASSLGLAGASIHEQYF.

This chain uses TRBV20-1 with TRBJ2-7, with 10 bases matching TRBD2. This CDR3 comprises 15 residues. Germline trimming cut 1 base from V and 6 bases from J; bases unmatched to any gene: 9. Germline-derived CDR1 and CDR2 are DFQATT and SNEGSKA (reference sequence). The CDR3 loop is CSARVGGTSALEQYF. CDR3 nucleotides: TGCAGTGCTAGAGTAGGGGGGACTAGCGCCCTCGAGCAGTACTTC.

V usage is TRBV2 and J usage is TRBJ2-7; maybe TRBD1 (6 bases). Germline loops: CDR1 SNHLY, CDR2 FYNNEI. Trimming removed 6 bases from V and 0 bases from J, with 12 bases in between. This CDR3 has 14 amino acids. CDR3 in amino acids: CASRPDRYSYEQYF. For the CDR3, the DNA is TGTGCCAGCAGACCCGACAGGTACTCCTACGAGCAGTACTTC.

The J gene is TRBJ2-3, the V gene TRBV6-2 or TRBV6-3, with D unresolved. This CDR3 region has 13 residues. V gave up 6 bases and J gave up 1 base, with 8 bases separating them. The germline gives CDR1 MNHEY, CDR2 SVGEGT. The CDR3 region is CASSLFRTDTQYF. The CDR3 DNA reads TGTGCCAGCAGCCTGTTTCGCACAGATACGCAGTATTTT.

J is TRBJ2-3 and V is TRBV7-9; 8 positions match TRBD1. Germline lookup yields CDR1 SEHNR and CDR2 FQNEAQ (reference sequence). The CDR3 contains 14 residues. After removal of 5 bases from V and 4 bases from J, the junction contained 5 bases not matched to a gene. The CDR3 region has the DNA TGTGCCAGCAGCCCTGGACAGGGAGCAGATACGCAGTATTTT. The encoded protein is CASSPGQGADTQYF.

V gene TRBV6-5 combines with J gene TRBJ1-5, with TRBD1 matching over 7 bases. J gave up 1 base and V 4 bases, and 1 base lay outside the gene matches. This CDR3 contains 14 residues. Germline-derived CDR1 and CDR2 are MNHEY and SVGAGI. The CDR3 protein is CASSLGQSNQPQHF. DNA of the CDR3: TGTGCCAGCAGTTTGGGACAGAGCAATCAGCCCCAGCATTTT.

The chain uses TRBV29-1 and TRBJ1-1; D is possibly TRBD1 (6 bases). V shed 4 bases and J shed 4 bases, with 7 bases lying between them. The CDR3 covers 11 residues. Germline CDR1 reads SQVTM; CDR2 reads ANQGSEA. The CDR3 here is CSVGRGTEAFF. The CDR3 region has the DNA TGCAGCGTTGGCAGGGGCACTGAAGCTTTCTTT.

The chain couples TRBV20-1 to TRBJ2-5; unclear D gene. CDR1 is DFQATT and CDR2 is SNEGSKA in the germline V gene (reference sequence). This CDR3 is 15 amino acids long. With 0 bases removed from V and 3 bases from J, the gap between germline ends came to 14 bases. The CDR3 DNA is TGCAGTGCTAGAGATTCTGGACGGATCGAAGAGACCCAGTACTTC. Translation gives CSARDSGRIEETQYF.

The chain is built from TRBV5-1 and TRBJ2-1, with TRBD1 as a possible D gene (6 bases). The CDR3 is made up of 15 amino acids. V lost 5 bases and J lost 4, with 16 bases in between. CDR1 and CDR2 from the germline V gene are SGHRS and YFSETQ. As DNA, the CDR3 is TGCGCCAGCAGACCGGCCGGGACAAATTACAATGAGCAGTTCTTC. Translation gives CASRPAGTNYNEQFF.

The table lists this clonotype with a count of one. The chain has TRBV29-1 and TRBJ1-4; D not resolved. V was pared by 0 bases and J by 8 bases, with 4 bases between. CDR3 size: 11 residues. The germline V gene has CDR1 SQVTM and CDR2 ANQGSEA. The CDR3 is CSVEEGEKLFF. The CDR3 bases are TGCAGCGTTGAAGAGGGGGAAAAACTGTTTTTT.

Written as DNA, the CDR3 is TGTGCCAGCAGCTCGCGGACAGGTTATCAGCCCCAGCATTTT. This translates into CASSSRTGYQPQHF. This chain connects TRBV7-2 to TRBJ1-5, with TRBD1 matching 7 bases. The J segment lost 5 bases and the V segment lost 4 bases, leaving 5 bases of the junction unmatched. Germline CDR1 and CDR2: SGHTA and FQGNSA. There are 14 residues in the CDR3.

The V and J genes are TRBV3-1 and TRBJ1-2; 7 bases match TRBD1. The CDR3 extends over 12 amino acids. V lost 4 bases and J lost 5; bases outside the gene matches: 1. Per the germline V gene, CDR1 is LGHDT and CDR2 is YNNKEL (reference sequence). The CDR3 nucleotides are TGTGCCAGCAGCCGGGGACAGTATGGCTACACCTTC. Amino acid sequence: CASSRGQYGYTF.